These T cell receptor beta chains were read from a single sample in a study of cytomegalovirus exposure and HLA in healthy donors. Clones were read by immunoSEQ multiplex PCR, and TCRdb kept only the in-frame ones, dropping some. The sample has around 40,000 clones, approximately 71% seen once. Specimen: PBMCs. These receptors were collected from a man aged 45-60 years in good health and CMV-seropositive. Both conserved end residues are part of each CDR3. The D gene is left open where the match is weak. Rows give clone size only sometimes, using once, few, many, or a class for an expanded clone.

clone_size	d_call	v_call	cdr3_length	j_call	cdr3_nt	cdr3_aa
.	TRBD1	TRBV5-1	15	TRBJ1-1	TGCGCCAGCAGCTATGGGGCTGGACAGGGCACTGAAGCTTTCTTT	CASSYGAGQGTEAFF
.	TRBD1	TRBV9	15	TRBJ1-4	TGTGCCAGCAGCGTAAAGCGGGACAGGGATGAAAAACTGTTTTTT	CASSVKRDRDEKLFF
.	TRBD2	TRBV28	15	TRBJ2-1	TGTGCCAGCAGTTCCTCGGGACTAGCATGGTCTGAGCAGTTCTTC	CASSSSGLAWSEQFF
.	TRBD1	TRBV10-3	13	TRBJ1-4	TGTGCCATCAGAGGACAGGGCGACGAAAAACTGTTTTTT	CAIRGQGDEKLFF
.	TRBD2	TRBV4-2	15	TRBJ2-7	TGTGCCAGCAGCCCCTTCGGGAGCGGGGGTAACGAGCAGTACTTC	CASSPFGSGGNEQYF
.	.	TRBV7-7	13	TRBJ1-5	TGTGCCAGCAGCCCGCAAAGCGATCAGCCCCAGCATTTT	CASSPQSDQPQHF
few	.	TRBV6-6	11	TRBJ1-2	TGTGCCAGCACTCGGGGTTATGGCTACACCTTC	CASTRGYGYTF
once	.	TRBV18	15	TRBJ2-7	TGTGCCAGCTCACCACCGGGGAGCATTTCCTACGAGCAGTACTTC	CASSPPGSISYEQYF
.	.	TRBV5-4	16	TRBJ1-4	TGTGCCAGCAGCCCATCCCGCGGCAGGGCAATAGGAAAACTGTTTTTT	CASSPSRGRAIGKLFF
.	.	TRBV27	12	TRBJ2-7	TGTGCCAGCAGTTTCTTCTCCTACGAGCAGTACTTC	CASSFFSYEQYF
.	TRBD1	TRBV19	12	TRBJ2-7	TGTGCCAGTAGTAGGGACAGTACAGAGCAGTACTTC	CASSRDSTEQYF
.	.	TRBV28	12	TRBJ1-2	TGTGCCAGCAGTTTAACAGGCTATGGCTACACCTTC	CASSLTGYGYTF
.	TRBD2	TRBV2	17	TRBJ2-3	TGTGCCAGCAGTGAAGCGCTAGCGGGGGCCCTAAAGGGTACGCAGTATTTT	CASSEALAGALKGTQYF
.	.	TRBV19	14	TRBJ1-2	TGTGCCAGTAGTGGGCAGACGGCTAACTATGGCTACACCTTC	CASSGQTANYGYTF
.	.	TRBV6-5	16	TRBJ1-6	TGTGCCAGCAGTTACTCGTCATTGGGGAGTAATTCACCCCTCCACTTT	CASSYSSLGSNSPLHF
few	.	TRBV28	12	TRBJ1-4	TGTGCCAGCAGAGAAGGGGAAGGAAAACTGTTTTTT	CASREGEGKLFF
.	TRBD2	TRBV7-2	13	TRBJ2-7	TGTGCCAGCAGCGTAAGCGGGGGCTACGAGCAGTACTTC	CASSVSGGYEQYF
.	.	TRBV11-3	15	TRBJ1-4	TGTGCCAGCAGCTCCGGGACAACAACTAATGAAAAACTGTTTTTT	CASSSGTTTNEKLFF
.	.	TRBV30	13	TRBJ2-7	TGTGCCTGGACGACAGACTGGGGCTACGAGCAGTACTTC	CAWTTDWGYEQYF
few	.	TRBV28	12	TRBJ1-2	TGTGCCACCAAGGTGGGTTCGGGAGGCTACACCTTC	CATKVGSGGYTF
.	.	TRBV11-2	13	TRBJ2-1	TGTGCCAGCAGGGAGCAGGGGTGGGGTGAGCAGTTCTTC	CASREQGWGEQFF
.	TRBD2	TRBV10-3	15	TRBJ2-1	TGTGCCATCAGTTGGACTAGCGGGGGATGGAATGAGCAGTTCTTC	CAISWTSGGWNEQFF
once	TRBD1	TRBV5-1	17	TRBJ1-2	TGTGCCAGCAGCTTCCTCCGGACAGGGGACTTATCGGATGGCTACACCTTC	CASSFLRTGDLSDGYTF
.	.	TRBV6-5	12	TRBJ1-2	TGTGCCAGCTATAGGGGTATTATGGGCTACACCTTC	CASYRGIMGYTF
.	.	TRBV5-1	14	TRBJ2-7	TGCGCCAGCAGCTTCCGGCAGGGCTCCTACGAGCAGTACTTC	CASSFRQGSYEQYF
.	TRBD1	TRBV7-9	13	TRBJ2-7	TGTGCCAGCAGCCGGGGACAGTACTACGAGCAGTACTTC	CASSRGQYYEQYF